Following are 32 T cell receptor beta chains from one sample sequenced in a study of T cells in localized non-small cell lung cancer. Repertoires were generated with immunoSEQ multiplex PCR, while TCRdb's copy carries only in-frame clones and drops some. The repertoire includes approximately 31,000 clones, approximately 84% of them detected once, and approximately 3.8% sits in the top ten. The specimen was peripheral blood, collected before any cancer treatment. The source is an older male donor with stage III lung adenocarcinoma.

The V gene is TRBV19, the J gene TRBJ1-5, with D unresolved. V was pared by 3 bases and J by 0 bases, with 9 bases between. The germline CDR1 and CDR2 sequences are LNHDA and SQIVND (reference sequence). The CDR3 totals 15 residues. The CDR3: CASSIIKGSNQPQHF. The CDR3 coding sequence is TGTGCCAGTAGTATCATTAAAGGTAGCAATCAGCCCCAGCATTTT.

The V call is TRBV10-3, the J call TRBJ2-7, with D tentatively TRBD2 (6 bases). The CDR3 totals 11 residues. In germline, CDR1 is ENHRY, CDR2 SYGVKD. V lost 6 bases to trimming and J lost 4 bases, with 7 bases between them. CDR3 loop: CAIRGGYEQYF. CDR3 bases: TGTGCCATCAGGGGGGGTTACGAGCAGTACTTC.

This clone was observed a single time. The V and J genes are TRBV10-2 and TRBJ1-2; D is possibly TRBD1 (6 bases). V was cut by 6 bases and J by 3 bases, with 14 bases left in between. This CDR3 comprises 14 residues. CDR1 WSHSY and CDR2 SAAADI come from the germline V gene. The CDR3 DNA is TGCGCCAGCAGGGTCGGGGGCTTGGACTATGGCTACACCTTC. Translated, it gives CASRVGGLDYGYTF.

This sequence joins TRBV5-1 and TRBJ2-3; unclear D gene. The CDR3 extends over 16 amino acids. V was pared by 2 bases and J by 0 bases, with 13 bases between. Germline V gene sequence: CDR1 SGHRS, CDR2 YFSETQ. In DNA, the CDR3 is TGCGCCAGCAGCTTAGGCCTTCCCGGGAGCACAGATACGCAGTATTTT. Its protein product is CASSLGLPGSTDTQYF.

There are a few counts of this clone. The genes are TRBV30 and TRBJ1-2; no clear D gene. Trimming removed 2 bases at V and 8 bases at J, with 6 bases between. There are 10 residues in the CDR3. Per germline, CDR1 GTSNPN and CDR2 SVGIG (reference sequence). CDR3: CAWSSNGYTF. For the CDR3, the DNA is TGTGCCTGGAGTTCAAACGGCTACACCTTC. Filled out from reference TRBV30 and TRBJ1-2, the complete variable domain reads SQTIHQWPATLVQPVGSPLSLECTVEGTSNPNLYWYRQAAGRGLQLLFYSVGIGQISSEVPQNLSASRPQDRQFILSSKKLLLSDSGFYLCAWSSNGYTFGSGTRLTVV.

The gene calls are TRBV9 and TRBJ2-5; 7 bases fit TRBD1. J was trimmed by 3 bases and V by 4 bases; bases with no gene match: 9. CDR1 is SGDLS, CDR2 YYNGEE, per germline. The CDR3 has 15 residues. CDR3 in amino acids: CASSYYGDSKETQYF. In DNA form, the CDR3 reads TGTGCCAGCAGCTACTACGGGGACAGCAAAGAGACCCAGTACTTC.

The chain is built from TRBV10-3 and TRBJ2-7; D gene unclear. The V and J ends lost 4 bases and 5 bases respectively, with 6 bases between them. CDR1 is ENHRY and CDR2 is SYGVKD in the germline V gene. The CDR3 contains 11 residues. Written as DNA, the CDR3 is TGTGCCATCAGTGGAACGAACGAGCAGTACTTC. It is translated as CAISGTNEQYF.

This chain links TRBV6-5 with TRBJ1-1; D uncertain. CDR1 is MNHEY, CDR2 SVGAGI, per germline. Trimming removed 6 bases at V and 4 bases at J, with 9 bases between. The CDR3 is 12 amino acids. This CDR3 is CASSRYSTEAFF. The CDR3 DNA reads TGTGCCAGCAGCCGCTACAGCACTGAAGCTTTCTTT.

The chain is built from TRBV4-1 and TRBJ1-3, with TRBD1 matching over 7 bases. V lost 0 bases, J lost 1 base, and 12 bases stayed unmatched. There are 19 residues in the CDR3. Germline CDR1 and CDR2: MGHRA and YSYEKL. The CDR3 is CASSQDFARQGVSGNTIYF. For the CDR3, the DNA is TGCGCCAGCAGCCAAGACTTCGCTCGACAGGGAGTATCTGGAAACACCATATATTTT.

J is TRBJ2-3 and V is TRBV28; D is unclear. Germline-derived CDR1 and CDR2 are MDHEN and SYDVKM. The CDR3 is 14 amino acids. Between the trimmed V and J ends, which lost 6 bases and 6 bases, there was a span of 16 bases. CDR3 sequence: CASRRWARPDTQYF. CDR3 nucleotide sequence: TGTGCCAGCAGGAGGTGGGCTAGGCCGGATACGCAGTATTTT.

V is TRBV5-1 and J is TRBJ1-1, with 8 bases fitting TRBD1. CDR3 size: 16 residues. The germline gives CDR1 SGHRS, CDR2 YFSETQ. V gave up 4 bases and J gave up 5 bases; unmatched junction bases: 13. The CDR3 is CASSRIGAQGATEAFF. Written as DNA, the CDR3 is TGCGCCAGCAGCCGAATTGGAGCGCAGGGGGCAACTGAAGCTTTCTTT.

The V and J genes are TRBV19 and TRBJ2-5; D remains ambiguous. The germline V and J ends were trimmed by 7 bases and 2 bases, with 8 bases remaining between them. The CDR3 runs 12 residues. Germline CDR1 reads LNHDA; CDR2 reads SQIVND (reference sequence). CDR3 residues: CASMNQQETQYF. The CDR3 DNA follows: TGTGCCAGTATGAATCAGCAAGAGACCCAGTACTTC. Variable domain in full (rest from reference TRBV19 and TRBJ2-5): DGGITQSPKYLFRKEGQNVTLSCEQNLNHDAMYWYRQDPGQGLRLIYYSQIVNDFQKGDIAEGYSVSREKKESFPLTVTSAQKNPTAFYLCASMNQQETQYFGPGTRLLVL.

This clone has a handful of counts. V gene TRBV7-8 combines with J gene TRBJ2-1; D might be TRBD1 (5 bases). Germline CDR1 and CDR2: SGHVS and FQNEAQ. This CDR3 region has 11 residues. V dropped 5 bases and J dropped 12 bases, with 11 bases sitting between them. Here the CDR3 DNA reads TGTGCCAGCAGCCCCCAGGGTGGGCAGTTCTTC. This encodes CASSPQGGQFF.

The chain uses TRBV6-6 and TRBJ2-5, with 15 bases lining up with TRBD2. Germline CDR1 and CDR2: MNHNY and SVGAGI (reference sequence). The CDR3 covers 16 residues. The V and J ends lost 6 bases and 5 bases, in that order; junction bases with no gene match: 7. CDR3 residues: CASSHGLAGGKETQYF. The CDR3, as DNA: TGTGCCAGCAGCCATGGACTAGCGGGGGGGAAGGAGACCCAGTACTTC.

The chain employs TRBV10-1 and TRBJ2-7; D assignment may be TRBD1 or TRBD2 (5 bases each). Germline values: CDR1 WNHNN, CDR2 SYGVQD (reference sequence). V lost 6 bases and J lost 3, with 12 bases in between. CDR3 size: 13 residues. The CDR3 DNA is TGCGCCAGCAGCAGGGACGCAAACTACGAGCAGTACTTC. Translation gives CASSRDANYEQYF.

The V and J genes are TRBV30 and TRBJ1-1; D is possibly TRBD1 (6 bases). Germline CDR1 GTSNPN, CDR2 SVGIG (reference sequence). V lost 1 base, J lost 0 bases, and 12 bases lay in between. This CDR3 region has 15 residues. Here the CDR3 reads CAWSDSDRMNTEAFF. In nucleotides, the CDR3 is TGTGCCTGGAGTGACTCTGACAGGATGAACACTGAAGCTTTCTTT.

The count of this clone is one. The rearrangement uses TRBV7-6 and TRBJ1-4, with D perhaps matching TRBD1 (5 bases). Germline values: CDR1 SGHVS, CDR2 FNYEAQ. This CDR3 is 14 amino acids long. The germline V and J ends were trimmed by 2 bases and 7 bases, with 11 bases remaining between them. CDR3 DNA: TGTGCCAGCAGCTTAAACCAGGGAAGTGAAAAACTGTTTTTT. Encoded protein: CASSLNQGSEKLFF.

This clone came up a few times. The chain combines TRBV6-1 with TRBJ2-7; D gene ambiguous. Trimming took off 2 bases at V and 7 bases at J, with 15 bases between the two ends. Germline CDR1 is MNHNS and CDR2 is SASEGT. The CDR3 contains 14 residues. CDR3 in amino acids: CASSERPVKWEQYF. The CDR3 DNA follows: TGTGCCAGCAGTGAACGGCCAGTCAAGTGGGAGCAGTACTTC.

This chain connects TRBV6-5 to TRBJ2-1, with 7 bases lining up with TRBD1. V gave up 0 bases and J gave up 5 bases; unmatched junction bases: 4. The germline gives CDR1 MNHEY, CDR2 SVGAGI. CDR3 length equals 15 residues. The chain's CDR3 is CASSYSGDRNNEQFF. CDR3 DNA sequence: TGTGCCAGCAGTTACTCAGGGGACAGAAACAATGAGCAGTTCTTC.

This chain joins TRBV6-1 and TRBJ2-6; perhaps TRBD2 as D (5 bases). Germline V gene sequence: CDR1 MNHNS, CDR2 SASEGT. This CDR3 spans 15 amino acids. With 2 bases removed from V and 4 bases from J, the gap between germline ends came to 9 bases. The CDR3 DNA sequence: TGTGCCAGCAGTGAATGGAGGTACGGGGCCAACGTCCTGACTTTC. Residues: CASSEWRYGANVLTF.

V is TRBV5-1 and J is TRBJ2-1, with 7 bases identical to TRBD2. With V trimmed by 4 bases and J by 2 bases, 6 bases remained unmatched. Germline V gene data show CDR1 as SGHRS and CDR2 as YFSETQ. The CDR3 has 15 residues. As DNA, the CDR3 is TGCGCCAGCAGCGAGTGGGCGGGGGCCTACAATGAGCAGTTCTTC. Its translation: CASSEWAGAYNEQFF.

The CDR3 spells CASSSRGSNQPQHF. The DNA of the CDR3 is TGTGCCAGCAGCTCCCGGGGAAGCAATCAGCCCCAGCATTTT. The chain has TRBV13 and TRBJ1-5; D call uncertain. Germline V gives CDR1 PRHDT, CDR2 FYEKMQ (reference sequence). Trimming pared 4 bases from V and 1 base from J, leaving 8 bases between. The CDR3 spans 14 residues. Based on the CDR3 plus reference TRBV13 and TRBJ1-5, the full variable domain is AAGVIQSPRHLIKEKRETATLKCYPIPRHDTVYWYQQGPGQDPQFLISFYEKMQSDKGSIPDRFSAQQFSDYHSELNMSSLELGDSALYFCASSSRGSNQPQHFGDGTRLSIL.

This chain links TRBV28 with TRBJ2-5, with 8 bases aligning to TRBD2. The CDR3 extends over 16 amino acids. Germline V gene lookup returns CDR1 MDHEN and CDR2 SYDVKM. Trimming removed 5 bases from V and 2 bases from J; junction bases left unmatched: 10. Here the CDR3 DNA reads TGTGCCAGCAGTCCCTTCGGGCGGGGGGCACAAGAGACCCAGTACTTC. As protein: CASSPFGRGAQETQYF.

The chain couples TRBV5-1 to TRBJ2-3, with 9 bases matching TRBD1. Per germline, CDR1 SGHRS and CDR2 YFSETQ. CDR3 length: 15 amino acids. V shed 0 bases, J shed 6 bases, and the junction held 5 bases outside the gene matches. The CDR3: CASSLGDRVGDTQYF. The CDR3 bases are TGCGCCAGCAGCTTGGGGGACAGGGTCGGGGATACGCAGTATTTT.

The CDR3 spells CASSIGDSYNEQFF. The CDR3 nucleotides are TGTGCCAGTAGTATTGGGGATTCCTACAATGAGCAGTTCTTC. This chain joins TRBV19 and TRBJ2-1, with D hard to call. Germline V gene lookup returns CDR1 LNHDA and CDR2 SQIVND (reference sequence). The CDR3 contains 14 residues. V was clipped by 3 bases and J by 1 base, with 7 bases between them.

The chain couples TRBV19 to TRBJ2-7, with a weak D call TRBD2 (7 bases). V gave up 1 base and J gave up 5 bases, with 18 bases separating them. Germline assignment: CDR1 LNHDA and CDR2 SQIVND (reference sequence). CDR3 length: 16 amino acids. The CDR3 DNA reads TGTGCCAGTAGTATAGCTTTAGGGGGAGGGGTCCACGAGCAGTACTTC. Its translation: CASSIALGGGVHEQYF.

This clone occurred once. The chain employs TRBV11-2 and TRBJ2-7; 7 positions agree with TRBD2. The CDR3 sequence is 18 residues long. V dropped 4 bases and J dropped 3; count of bases not matched to a gene: 18. Germline values: CDR1 SGHAT, CDR2 FQNNGV. CDR3 bases: TGTGCCAGCAGCTCCGGGACTACACCTCTCTACTTCTTCTACGAGCAGTACTTC. Translated: CASSSGTTPLYFFYEQYF.

CDR3 bases: TGTGCCAGCAGCTTTAGAGCCTCCTACGAGCAGTACTTC. This codes for CASSFRASYEQYF. The V and J genes are TRBV13 and TRBJ2-7; no reliable D call. Germline loops: CDR1 PRHDT, CDR2 FYEKMQ (reference sequence). There are 13 residues in the CDR3. The V gene lost 3 bases and the J gene lost 0 bases, with 6 bases spanning the gap.

This chain uses TRBV19 with TRBJ1-1; D perhaps matches TRBD1 (5 bases). The V and J ends lost 3 bases and 1 base respectively, with 9 bases between them. CDR1 and CDR2 (germline): LNHDA, SQIVND (reference sequence). The CDR3 extends over 14 amino acids. This CDR3 is CASSIGQWNTEAFF. CDR3 sequence (DNA): TGTGCCAGTAGTATCGGACAATGGAACACTGAAGCTTTCTTT.

The chain employs TRBV19 and TRBJ1-1; a weak D match, TRBD1 (5 bases). The CDR3 is 13 amino acids. The germline V gene encodes CDR1 LNHDA and CDR2 SQIVND (reference sequence). Trimming cost V 4 bases and J 0 bases, with 6 bases left between them. This CDR3 reads CASSKGVNTEAFF. CDR3 DNA sequence: TGTGCCAGTAGTAAAGGGGTGAACACTGAAGCTTTCTTT.

The chain links TRBV9 to TRBJ2-3; 11 nucleotides match TRBD2. The germline CDR1 and CDR2 sequences are SGDLS and YYNGEE. The CDR3 runs to 18 residues. Trimming cost V 3 bases and J 5 bases; bases outside gene matches: 14. CDR3 in DNA: TGTGCCAGCAGCGATAGCGGGGGGGCCGGTAGTCCATTAGATACGCAGTATTTT. This sequence encodes CASSDSGGAGSPLDTQYF.

This clone was detected only a few times. The rearrangement uses TRBV6-5 and TRBJ1-1; D unclear. The length of the CDR3 is 11 residues. Germline-derived CDR1 and CDR2 are MNHEY and SVGAGI. The CDR3 sequence is CVTRVNTEAFF. The CDR3 coding sequence is TGTGTCACGCGGGTGAACACTGAAGCTTTCTTT.